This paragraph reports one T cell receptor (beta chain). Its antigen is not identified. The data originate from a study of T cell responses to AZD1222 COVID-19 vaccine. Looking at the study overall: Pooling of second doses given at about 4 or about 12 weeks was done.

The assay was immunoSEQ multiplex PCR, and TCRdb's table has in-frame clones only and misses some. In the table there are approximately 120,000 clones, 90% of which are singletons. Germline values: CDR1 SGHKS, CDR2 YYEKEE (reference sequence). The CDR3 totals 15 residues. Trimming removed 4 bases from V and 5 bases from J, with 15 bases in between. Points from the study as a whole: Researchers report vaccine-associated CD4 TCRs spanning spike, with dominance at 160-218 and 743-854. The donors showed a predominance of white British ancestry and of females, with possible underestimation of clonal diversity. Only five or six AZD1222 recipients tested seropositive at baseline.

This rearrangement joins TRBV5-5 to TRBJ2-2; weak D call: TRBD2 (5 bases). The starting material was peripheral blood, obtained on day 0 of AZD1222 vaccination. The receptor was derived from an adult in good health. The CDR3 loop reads CASSLEGLRTGELFF. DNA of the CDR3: TGTGCCAGCAGCCTCGAGGGTCTTCGGACCGGGGAGCTGTTTTTT.